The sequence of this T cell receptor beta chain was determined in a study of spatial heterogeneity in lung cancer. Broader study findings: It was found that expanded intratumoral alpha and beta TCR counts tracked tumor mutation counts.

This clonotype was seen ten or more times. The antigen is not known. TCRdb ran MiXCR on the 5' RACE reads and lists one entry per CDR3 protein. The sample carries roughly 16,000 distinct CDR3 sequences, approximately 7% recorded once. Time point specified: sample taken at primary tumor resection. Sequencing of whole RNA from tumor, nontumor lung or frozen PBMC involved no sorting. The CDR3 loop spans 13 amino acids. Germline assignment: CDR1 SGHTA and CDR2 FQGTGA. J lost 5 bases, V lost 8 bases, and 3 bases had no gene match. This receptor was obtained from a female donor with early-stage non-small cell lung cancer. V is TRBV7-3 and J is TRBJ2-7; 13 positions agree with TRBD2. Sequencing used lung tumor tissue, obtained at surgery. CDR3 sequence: CASATSGGNEQYF. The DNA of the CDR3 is TGTGCCAGCGCGACTAGCGGGGGGAACGAGCAGTACTTC.